These 15 T cell receptor beta chains share one sample of origin, sequenced in a study of CD8 T cells in ankylosing spondylitis. TCRdb ran MiXCR on the 5' RACE reads and lists one entry per CDR3 protein. In the table there are over 150,000 distinct CDR3 sequences, roughly 13% of which are singletons. Source material: blood, either unsorted or a sorted T cell fraction (not recorded which). The receptors were sampled from a male donor with ankylosing spondylitis or in good health (not recorded which).

This clonotype occurred a few times. The chain carries TRBV7-6 and TRBJ2-7, with D possibly matching TRBD1 (5 bases). This CDR3 has 11 amino acids. CDR1 SGHVS and CDR2 FNYEAQ come from the germline V gene. V was trimmed by 4 bases and J by 6 bases, leaving 7 bases between them. CDR3: CASSSGIEQYF. The CDR3 DNA sequence: TGTGCCAGCAGCTCAGGGATCGAGCAGTACTTC.

This clonotype has a handful of counts. This chain joins TRBV4-2 and TRBJ1-6; no clear D gene. V lost 0 bases to trimming and J lost 6 bases, with 12 bases between them. There are 16 residues in the CDR3. CDR1 is LGHNA, CDR2 YNFKEQ, per germline. The CDR3 DNA reads TGTGCCAGCAGCCAAGAAGGCGGAGAAATTAATTCACCCCTCCACTTT. Amino acid sequence: CASSQEGGEINSPLHF.

There are many counts of this clonotype. The chain employs TRBV9 and TRBJ2-1; D perhaps matches TRBD2 (5 bases). Germline loops: CDR1 SGDLS, CDR2 YYNGEE. The CDR3 consists of 11 residues. Trimming left V 3 bases short and J 8 bases short, with 6 bases between. CDR3 coding DNA: TGTGCCAGCAGCGCGGACTATGAGCAGTTCTTC. Translation gives CASSADYEQFF.

This clonotype was seen only a few times. The chain has TRBV5-6 and TRBJ1-1; D unclear. The CDR3 consists of 13 residues. Germline V gene lookup returns CDR1 SGHDT and CDR2 YYEEEE. V lost 4 bases and J 3 bases, leaving 10 bases between the germline ends. CDR3 sequence (DNA): TGTGCCAGCAGCCCCGGAACGGACACTGAAGCTTTCTTT. It yields the protein CASSPGTDTEAFF.

The chain employs TRBV7-9 and TRBJ2-7, with a tentative D call TRBD2 (5 bases). Germline V gene sequence: CDR1 SEHNR, CDR2 FQNEAQ (reference sequence). This CDR3 contains 10 residues. Deletions cut 8 bases from V and 6 bases from J, with 8 bases between. CDR3 residues: CASEGGEQYF. CDR3 nucleotides: TGTGCCAGCGAAGGAGGCGAGCAGTACTTC.

This clonotype was seen a few times. The V gene is TRBV7-9, the J gene TRBJ2-4; the D call may be TRBD1 or TRBD2 (5 bases each). V lost 5 bases and J 5 bases, leaving 19 bases between the germline ends. Germline V gene data show CDR1 as SEHNR and CDR2 as FQNEAQ (reference sequence). The CDR3 consists of 16 residues. The chain's CDR3 is CASSPGWGERENIQYF. The CDR3 DNA sequence: TGTGCCAGCAGCCCGGGATGGGGCGAGAGGGAAAACATTCAGTACTTC.

This clonotype was seen ten or more times. The chain employs TRBV11-2 and TRBJ2-1, with D perhaps being TRBD1 or TRBD2 (5 bases each). The length of the CDR3 is 14 residues. The ends were cut back, 4 bases at V and 7 bases at J, with 14 bases in the middle. CDR1 SGHAT and CDR2 FQNNGV come from the germline V gene. DNA for the CDR3: TGTGCCAGCAGCTGGGGGAATCCATCGAATGAGCAGTTCTTC. The encoded protein is CASSWGNPSNEQFF.

This clonotype came up many times. The rearrangement joins TRBV12-3 or TRBV12-4 to TRBJ2-3; D gene ambiguous. V lost 6 bases and J lost 4, with 8 bases in between. This CDR3 is built from 12 residues. The CDR3: CASRDLADTQYF. CDR3 coding DNA: TGTGCCAGCAGGGACCTAGCAGATACGCAGTATTTT.

This clonotype has ten or more counts. The gene calls are TRBV27 and TRBJ2-5, with 9 bases that match TRBD2. CDR1 is MNHEY and CDR2 is SMNVEV in the germline V gene (reference sequence). The junction had 12 bases not matched to a gene; V was cut back by 6 bases and J by 4 bases. There are 16 residues in the CDR3. Written as DNA, the CDR3 is TGTGCCAGCAGCCCCTCCGCGACTAGCGGAGGAGAGACCCAGTACTTC. Translation gives CASSPSATSGGETQYF.

Ten or more counts support this clonotype. The chain links TRBV7-9 to TRBJ2-5; 8 bases are a match to TRBD1. The CDR3 length is 15 residues. Germline V CDR1 and CDR2: SEHNR, FQNEAQ (reference sequence). The V segment lost 5 bases and the J segment 4 bases; nucleotides outside the gene matches: 9. The CDR3 sequence: CASSRQGFGSETQYF. In DNA form, the CDR3 reads TGTGCCAGCAGCCGACAGGGGTTTGGGTCAGAGACCCAGTACTTC.

This clonotype was seen more than once but under ten times. The J gene is TRBJ2-1, the V gene TRBV19, with TRBD1 matching 9 bases. CDR3 size: 14 residues. The germline gives CDR1 LNHDA, CDR2 SQIVND (reference sequence). The V segment lost 4 bases and the J segment 9 bases; nucleotides outside the gene matches: 7. The CDR3 nucleotides are TGTGCCAGTAGTACACCCGGGACAGGGAGTGAGCAGTTCTTC. Translating it yields CASSTPGTGSEQFF.

In DNA form, the CDR3 reads TGTGCCAGCAGCGCACATTACACAGGGAATGAGCAGTTCTTC. Protein sequence: CASSAHYTGNEQFF. The rearrangement uses TRBV5-4 and TRBJ2-1; TRBD1 might be the D (6 bases). V lost 4 bases and J lost 7, with 15 bases in between. Germline lookup yields CDR1 SGHNT and CDR2 YYREEE (reference sequence). CDR3 length: 14 amino acids.

This clonotype was detected only a few times. This chain connects TRBV24-1 to TRBJ2-1; 10 nucleotides align to TRBD1. After removal of 4 bases from V and 5 bases from J, the junction contained 4 bases not matched to a gene. From germline, CDR1 is KGHDR and CDR2 SFDVKD. The CDR3 contains 15 residues. CDR3 residues: CATSDPDRGHNEQFF. The CDR3 region has the DNA TGTGCCACCAGTGACCCCGACAGGGGGCACAATGAGCAGTTCTTC.

The gene calls are TRBV27 and TRBJ2-3; 11 bases match TRBD2. The CDR3 has 15 amino acids. V shed 6 bases, J shed 3 bases, and the junction held 5 bases outside the gene matches. Germline CDR1 reads MNHEY; CDR2 reads SMNVEV (reference sequence). Written as DNA, the CDR3 is TGTGCCAGCAGCTTAGCGGGAGGGAGGACAGATACGCAGTATTTT. It is translated as CASSLAGGRTDTQYF.

There are many counts of this clonotype. CDR3 DNA sequence: TGTGCCGGCGAAGGGGACACTGAAGCTTTCTTT. Translating it yields CAGEGDTEAFF. This chain connects TRBV18 to TRBJ1-1, with TRBD1 as a possible D gene (5 bases). Trimming took 11 bases from V and 3 from J, leaving 10 bases between them. The germline gives CDR1 KGHSH, CDR2 LQKENI. CDR3 size: 11 residues.